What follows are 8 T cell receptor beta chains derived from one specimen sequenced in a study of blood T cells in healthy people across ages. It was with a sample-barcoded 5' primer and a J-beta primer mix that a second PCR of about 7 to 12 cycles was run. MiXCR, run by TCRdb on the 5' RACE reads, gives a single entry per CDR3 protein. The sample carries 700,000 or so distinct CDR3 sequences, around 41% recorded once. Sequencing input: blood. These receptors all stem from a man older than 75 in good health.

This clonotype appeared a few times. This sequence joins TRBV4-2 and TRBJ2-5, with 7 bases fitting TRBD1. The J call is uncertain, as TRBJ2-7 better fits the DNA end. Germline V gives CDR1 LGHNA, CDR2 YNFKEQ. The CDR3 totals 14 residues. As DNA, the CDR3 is TGTGCCAGCAGCCAAGTTTCAGGGGGTGACGAGCAGTACTTC. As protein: CASSQVSGGDEQYF.

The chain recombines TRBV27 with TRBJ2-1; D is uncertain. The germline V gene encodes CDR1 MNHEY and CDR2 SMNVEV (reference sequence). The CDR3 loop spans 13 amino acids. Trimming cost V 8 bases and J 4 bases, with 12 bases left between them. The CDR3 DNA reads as TGTGCCAGCTGCCTGACTGGTTACAATGAGCAGTTCTTC. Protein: CASCLTGYNEQFF.

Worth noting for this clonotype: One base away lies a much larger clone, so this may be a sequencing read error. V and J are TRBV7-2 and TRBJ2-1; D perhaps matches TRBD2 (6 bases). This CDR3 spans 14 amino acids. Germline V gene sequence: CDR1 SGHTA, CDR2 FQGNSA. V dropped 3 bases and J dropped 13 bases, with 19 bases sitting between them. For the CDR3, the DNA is TGTGCCAGCAGCTTTGCGGGGAGGAGAGAGACCCAGTTCTTC. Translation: CASSFAGRRETQFF.

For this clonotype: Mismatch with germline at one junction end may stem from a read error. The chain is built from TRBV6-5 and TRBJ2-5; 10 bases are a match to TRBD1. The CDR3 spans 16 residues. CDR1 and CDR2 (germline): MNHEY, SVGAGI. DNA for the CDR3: TGTGCCGGCAGTTCGACAGGGGGCCAGTACCAAGAGACCCAGTACTTC. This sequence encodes CAGSSTGGQYQETQYF.

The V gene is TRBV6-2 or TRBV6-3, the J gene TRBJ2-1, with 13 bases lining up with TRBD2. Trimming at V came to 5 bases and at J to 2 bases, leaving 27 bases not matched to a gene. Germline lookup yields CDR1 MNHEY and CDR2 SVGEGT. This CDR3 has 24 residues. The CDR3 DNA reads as TGTGCCAGCAGTCATCCGTCGCTCGTTCGACCGGGACTAGCGGGGAGTCGGACCTACAATGAGCAGTTCTTC. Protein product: CASSHPSLVRPGLAGSRTYNEQFF.

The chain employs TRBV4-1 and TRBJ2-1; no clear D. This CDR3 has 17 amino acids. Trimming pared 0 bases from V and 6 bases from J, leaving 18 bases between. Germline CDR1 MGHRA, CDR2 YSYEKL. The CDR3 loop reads CASSQERGWDVRNEQFF. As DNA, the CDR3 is TGCGCCAGCAGCCAAGAGAGAGGCTGGGATGTCCGCAATGAGCAGTTCTTC.

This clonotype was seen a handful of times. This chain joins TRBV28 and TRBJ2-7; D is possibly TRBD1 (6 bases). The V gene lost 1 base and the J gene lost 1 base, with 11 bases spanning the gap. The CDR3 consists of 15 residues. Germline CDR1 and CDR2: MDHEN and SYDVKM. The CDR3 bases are TGTGCCAGCAGTTTATACTGGACAGCTTCCTACGAGCAGTACTTC. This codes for CASSLYWTASYEQYF.

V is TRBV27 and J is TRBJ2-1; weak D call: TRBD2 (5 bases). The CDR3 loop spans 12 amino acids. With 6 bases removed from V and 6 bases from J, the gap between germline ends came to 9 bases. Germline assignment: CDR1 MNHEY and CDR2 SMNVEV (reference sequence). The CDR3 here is CASRLGGNEQFF. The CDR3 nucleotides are TGTGCCAGCAGGTTAGGAGGCAATGAGCAGTTCTTC.